The rows below give T cell receptor beta chains drawn from one sample of a study of control samples from healthy donors and cancer patients. Here immunoSEQ multiplex PCR was the method, and the copy in TCRdb shows in-frame clones only, minus some. Of under 150,000 clones in the sample, 70% to 90% were seen once. The specimen was blood. Every receptor here comes from a woman in her thirties in good health. Each CDR3 is given with its conserved first and last residue. Fields, in order: clone size, D gene, J gene, V gene, CDR3 DNA, CDR3 protein. A D gene is named only where the DNA matches it firmly. Size is omitted from some rows. Given values are once, few, many or a class for expanded clones.

size: .; D: .; J: TRBJ2-1; V: TRBV25-1; DNA: TGTGCCAGCAGTGAACCCGGACAGTTTAATGAGCAGTTCTTC; CDR3: CASSEPGQFNEQFF
size: once; D: .; J: TRBJ1-3; V: TRBV30; DNA: TGTGCCTGTCCACTGATGTCTGGAAACACCATATATTTT; CDR3: CACPLMSGNTIYF
size: .; D: .; J: TRBJ2-3; V: TRBV6-4; DNA: TGTGCCAGCAGCCCTTCGGCGGTCATAAATACGCAGTATTTT; CDR3: CASSPSAVINTQYF
size: many; D: TRBD1; J: TRBJ1-2; V: TRBV5-1; DNA: TGCGCCAGCAGCACCCCGGACAGGTCGGTGAGTGGCTACACCTTC; CDR3: CASSTPDRSVSGYTF
size: .; D: TRBD2; J: TRBJ2-1; V: TRBV5-4; DNA: TGTGCCAGCAGCCCCAATAGCGGGTCCGCCTACAATGAGCAGTTCTTC; CDR3: CASSPNSGSAYNEQFF
size: .; D: TRBD2; J: TRBJ2-7; V: TRBV7-2; DNA: TGTGCCAGCACCATGACTCGACGGGAGGGCCAAACTTTC; CDR3: CASTMTRREGQTF
size: .; D: .; J: TRBJ1-1; V: TRBV7-8; DNA: TGTGCCAGCAGCGCCGGACTCCTGAACACTGAAGCTTTCTTT; CDR3: CASSAGLLNTEAFF
size: .; D: .; J: TRBJ1-2; V: TRBV5-4; DNA: TGTGCCAGCAGCCCCGACAGGAACTATGGCTACACCTTC; CDR3: CASSPDRNYGYTF
size: .; D: TRBD1; J: TRBJ1-2; V: TRBV6-1; DNA: TGTGCCAGCAGTGAACAGGGGGGCCGGAGTTATGGCTACACCTTC; CDR3: CASSEQGGRSYGYTF
size: .; D: TRBD1; J: TRBJ1-1; V: TRBV29-1; DNA: TGCAGCGTTGAAGAAGGGTGGGGGACAGGCGGGGATACTGAAGCTTTCTTT; CDR3: CSVEEGWGTGGDTEAFF
size: .; D: TRBD1; J: TRBJ1-2; V: TRBV6-6; DNA: TGTGCCAGCAACCCAGGGGGGGGTGGTGGCTACACCTTC; CDR3: CASNPGGGGGYTF
size: .; D: .; J: TRBJ2-1; V: TRBV9; DNA: TGTGCCAGCAGCGTAGCCGGGGAAACCTACAATGAGCAGTTCTTC; CDR3: CASSVAGETYNEQFF
size: .; D: .; J: TRBJ2-3; V: TRBV13; DNA: TGTGCCAGCAGCTTCAAACGGGGCAAAGCTAGCACAGATACGCAGTATTTT; CDR3: CASSFKRGKASTDTQYF
size: .; D: .; J: TRBJ1-4; V: TRBV7-9; DNA: TGTGCCAGCAGCTTGAGTGAAAAACTGTTTTTT; CDR3: CASSLSEKLFF
size: .; D: .; J: TRBJ2-7; V: TRBV27; DNA: TGTGCCAGCAGTTGGGGGCTACGTTACGAGCAGTACTTC; CDR3: CASSWGLRYEQYF
size: few; D: TRBD1; J: TRBJ2-7; V: TRBV19; DNA: TGTGCCAGTAGTGTAGACTCACAGGGGTTCTCCTACGAGCAGTACTTC; CDR3: CASSVDSQGFSYEQYF
size: .; D: TRBD1; J: TRBJ1-2; V: TRBV2; DNA: TGTGCCAGCAGTGAACGGATCAGGGGGAACTATGGCTACACCTTC; CDR3: CASSERIRGNYGYTF
size: .; D: .; J: TRBJ2-5; V: TRBV29-1; DNA: TGCAGCGTTGAAGATCTGGGGGTCGGAGAGACCCAGTACTTC; CDR3: CSVEDLGVGETQYF
size: .; D: .; J: TRBJ2-3; V: TRBV7-9; DNA: TGTGCCAGCAGCCCCCGGGCGGTGGGTTCGCATACGCAGTATTTT; CDR3: CASSPRAVGSHTQYF
size: .; D: TRBD1; J: TRBJ2-2; V: TRBV2; DNA: TGTGCCAGCAGTGAAATGGGACAGGACACCGGGGAGCTGTTTTTT; CDR3: CASSEMGQDTGELFF
size: .; D: .; J: TRBJ2-3; V: TRBV21-1; DNA: TGTGCCAGCAGCAAGACATTGAGGTCAGATACGCAGTATTTT; CDR3: CASSKTLRSDTQYF
size: .; D: .; J: TRBJ2-7; V: TRBV7-7; DNA: TGTGCTAGCACTCCGGGCTATGAGCAGTACTTC; CDR3: CASTPGYEQYF
size: .; D: TRBD2; J: TRBJ2-7; V: TRBV2; DNA: TGTGCCAGCAGTGTTAGCGGGAGGGCCTACGAGCAGTACTTC; CDR3: CASSVSGRAYEQYF
size: .; D: .; J: TRBJ1-5; V: TRBV7-2; DNA: TGTGCCAGCAGCCCAGAACCCCTTGGGCAACAGCCCCAGCATTTT; CDR3: CASSPEPLGQQPQHF
size: .; D: .; J: TRBJ2-3; V: TRBV27; DNA: TGTGCCAGCAGAAGTTACGGGGACGGGTCTGATACGCAGTATTTT; CDR3: CASRSYGDGSDTQYF
size: .; D: TRBD2; J: TRBJ2-1; V: TRBV4-2; DNA: TGTGCCAGCAGCCAAGGTAGCGGGAGGGCCTTGAATGAGCAGTTCTTC; CDR3: CASSQGSGRALNEQFF
size: few; D: .; J: TRBJ2-2; V: TRBV19; DNA: TGTGCCAGTAGTATCCAGCGCACCGGGGAGCTGTTTTTT; CDR3: CASSIQRTGELFF
size: .; D: .; J: TRBJ2-5; V: TRBV7-9; DNA: TGTGCCAGCAGCCAGGAGGGGAACGGAAGAGAGACCCAGTACTTC; CDR3: CASSQEGNGRETQYF
size: .; D: TRBD1; J: TRBJ1-5; V: TRBV28; DNA: TGTGCCAGCAGCCAGGGACAGAGAAATCAGCCCCAGCATTTT; CDR3: CASSQGQRNQPQHF
size: .; D: TRBD1; J: TRBJ2-3; V: TRBV19; DNA: TGTGCCAGTAGTACTCAACAGGGGGCAGGGACAGATACGCAGTATTTT; CDR3: CASSTQQGAGTDTQYF